This T cell receptor (beta chain) derives from a study of OX40 agonist ivuxolimab in advanced cancers. This CDR3 is built from 13 residues. V lost 1 base and J lost 4, with 5 bases in between. Germline V gives CDR1 SGHVS, CDR2 FQNEAQ. The data were produced by immunoSEQ multiplex PCR, yet TCRdb's version contains in-frame clones alone and is incomplete. The table records 69,000 or so clones, about four fifths of them present only once. The source was CD4+ or CD8+ T cells sorted from blood, collected in a trial of the OX40 agonist ivuxolimab. V is TRBV7-8 and J is TRBJ2-1; no definite D call. This receptor was taken from an adult with an advanced solid tumor such as melanoma, head and neck, liver or kidney cancer. CDR3 coding DNA: TGTGCCAGCAGCTTAGGACGGTACAATGAGCAGTTCTTC. Translated, it gives CASSLGRYNEQFF.